This TCR beta chain was observed in a study of T cell repertoires in cytomegalovirus infection. The wider study: Well-studied HLA-B-restricted CMV epitopes were used in the study alongside recently identified HLA-C-restricted ones.

Looked up from germline, CDR1 is DFQATT and CDR2 is SNEGSKA (reference sequence). V trimming: 3 bases; J trimming: 0 bases; junction bases outside the gene matches: 5. The CDR3 sequence is 14 residues long. In the case of this clonotype: Antigen: not known.

TCRdb redid the calling of the reads with MiXCR, one entry per CDR3 protein. The repertoire holds a few hundred thousand distinct CDR3 sequences, with roughly 43% as singletons. Sequencing was performed on cultured PBMCs, taken from culture after CMV antigen stimulation. The source of this sequence is a human donor in good health (CMV status not recorded). Some clones in this sample may be carry-over from other donors' samples. The chain is built from TRBV20-1 and TRBJ2-7, with TRBD2 matching over 7 bases. The CDR3 reads CSARLGGGSYEQYF. The CDR3 DNA reads TGCAGTGCTAGGCTGGGGGGGGGCTCCTACGAGCAGTACTTC.